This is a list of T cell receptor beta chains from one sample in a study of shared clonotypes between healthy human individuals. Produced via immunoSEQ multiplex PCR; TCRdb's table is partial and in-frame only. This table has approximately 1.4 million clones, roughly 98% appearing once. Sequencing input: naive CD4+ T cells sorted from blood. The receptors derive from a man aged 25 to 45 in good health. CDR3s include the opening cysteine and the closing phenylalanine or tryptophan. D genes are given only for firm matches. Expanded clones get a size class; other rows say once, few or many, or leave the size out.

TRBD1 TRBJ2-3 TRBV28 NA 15 TGTGCCAGCAGTCGTCCGGACAGGGTTACAGATACGCAGTATTTT CASSRPDRVTDTQYF
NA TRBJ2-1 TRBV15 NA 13 TGTGCCACCAGCAGAGATATCGCAGATGAGCAGTTCTTC CATSRDIADEQFF
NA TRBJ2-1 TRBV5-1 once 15 TGCGCCAGCAGTCAGGGACTTCGCGTCGACAATGAGCAGTTCTTC CASSQGLRVDNEQFF
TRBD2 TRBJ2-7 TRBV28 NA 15 TGTGCCAGCACGCCCCATGCGGGGGGCACCTACGAGCAGTACTTC CASTPHAGGTYEQYF
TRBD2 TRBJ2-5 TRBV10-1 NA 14 TGCGCCAGCAGTGGCGGGAGCCAGCAAGAGACCCAGTACTTC CASSGGSQQETQYF
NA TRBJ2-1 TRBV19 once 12 TGTGCCAGTAAAGATTTCGGAGGGGAGCAGTTCTTC CASKDFGGEQFF
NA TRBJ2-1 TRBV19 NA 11 TGTGCCAGTGCCGTATACAATGAGCAGTTCTTC CASAVYNEQFF
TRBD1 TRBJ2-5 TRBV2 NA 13 TGTGCCAGCAGGCCGACAGGGGTGGAGACCCAGTACTTC CASRPTGVETQYF
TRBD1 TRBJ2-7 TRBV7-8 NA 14 TGTGCCAGCAAAGGATCCAGGGGGAATTTCGAGCAGTACTTC CASKGSRGNFEQYF
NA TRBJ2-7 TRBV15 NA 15 TGTGCCACCAGCAGAGATCTGTGGCAGAGCTACGAGCAGTACTTC CATSRDLWQSYEQYF
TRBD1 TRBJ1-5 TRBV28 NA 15 TGTGCCAGCAGTAAAGGGACAGGGCGGGCTCAGCCCCAGCATTTT CASSKGTGRAQPQHF
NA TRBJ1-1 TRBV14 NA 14 TGTGCCAGCAGCCAAAGGGGGGAACGGGACGTAGCTTTCTTT CASSQRGERDVAFF
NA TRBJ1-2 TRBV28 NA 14 TGTGCCAGCAGTTTAAGATTAGCTAACTATGGCTACACCTTC CASSLRLANYGYTF
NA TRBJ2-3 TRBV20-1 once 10 TGCAGTGCTAGTCTAGATACGCAGTATTTT CSASLDTQYF
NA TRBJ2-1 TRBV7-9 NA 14 TGTGCCAGCAGCTTAGGGACCAGTGACAATGAGCAGTTCTTC CASSLGTSDNEQFF
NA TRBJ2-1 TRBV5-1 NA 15 TGCGCCAGCAGCTTGGCCAAGGAAAGCGAGAATGAGCAGTTCTTC CASSLAKESENEQFF
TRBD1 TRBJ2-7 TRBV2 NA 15 TGTGCCAGCAGTGTGACAGGGAATTTAGACTACGAGCAGTACTTC CASSVTGNLDYEQYF
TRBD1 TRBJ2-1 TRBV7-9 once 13 TGTGCCAGCAGCTCGGGACAGTCCAATGAGCAGTTCTTC CASSSGQSNEQFF
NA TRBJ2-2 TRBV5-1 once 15 TGCGCCAGCAGCTCCGGCAGGGGTGTCACCGGGGAGCTGTTTTTT CASSSGRGVTGELFF
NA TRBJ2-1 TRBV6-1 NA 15 TGTGCCAGCAGTGAGCGGTTGAGCTCCTACAATGAGCAGTTCTTC CASSERLSSYNEQFF
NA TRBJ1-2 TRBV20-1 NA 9 TGCAGTGCTAGCGATGGCTACACCTTC CSASDGYTF
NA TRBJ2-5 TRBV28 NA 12 TGTGCCAGCAGTTTAATAGGGGAGACCCAGTACTTC CASSLIGETQYF
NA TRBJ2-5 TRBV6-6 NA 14 TGTGCCAGCAGATACTCTGCAGTTAAAGAGACCCAGTACTTC CASRYSAVKETQYF
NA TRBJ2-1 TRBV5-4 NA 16 TGTGCCAGCAGCGTTGGGTTGGGGAGCTCCTACAATGAGCAGTTCTTC CASSVGLGSSYNEQFF
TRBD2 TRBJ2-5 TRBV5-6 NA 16 TGTGCCAGCAGCTTGATGGGACTAGCGGTTGGTGAGACCCAGTACTTC CASSLMGLAVGETQYF
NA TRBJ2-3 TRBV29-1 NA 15 TGCAGCGTTGAGGCAGACACCACCCACACAGATACGCAGTATTTT CSVEADTTHTDTQYF
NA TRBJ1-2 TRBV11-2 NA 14 TGTGCCAGCAGCAAACGACGGGAAGGCTATGGCTACACCTTC CASSKRREGYGYTF
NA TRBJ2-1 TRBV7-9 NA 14 TGTGCCAGCAGGACGGGAGTAGGGTATAATGAGCAGTTCTTC CASRTGVGYNEQFF
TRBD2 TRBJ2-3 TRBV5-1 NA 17 TGCGCCAGCAGCTTGGATCCACTAGCGGGTGGCACAGATACGCAGTATTTT CASSLDPLAGGTDTQYF
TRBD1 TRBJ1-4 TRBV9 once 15 TGTGCCAGCAGCGCGGACAGGACAACTAATGAAAAACTGTTTTTT CASSADRTTNEKLFF
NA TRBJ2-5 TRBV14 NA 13 TGTGCCAGCACACCGACAGTCAAAGAGACCCAGTACTTC CASTPTVKETQYF
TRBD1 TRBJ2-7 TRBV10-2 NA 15 TGCGCCAGCAGTGGGGGACAGGGGTCCTCCTACGAGCAGTACTTC CASSGGQGSSYEQYF
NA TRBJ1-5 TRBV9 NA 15 TGTGCCAGCAGCGTATCGGGCAGTAGCAATCAGCCCCAGCATTTT CASSVSGSSNQPQHF
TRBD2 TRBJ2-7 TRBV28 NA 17 TGTGCCAGCACCGCCCGAGGACTAGGATTGGGTGTCTACGAGCAGTACTTC CASTARGLGLGVYEQYF
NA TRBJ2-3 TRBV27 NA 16 TGTGCCAGCAGGGCCTCGGGGGCAGGGTATTCCAATACGCAGTATTTT CASRASGAGYSNTQYF
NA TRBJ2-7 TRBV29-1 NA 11 TGCAGCGTTGAGATAACCTACGAGCAGTACTTC CSVEITYEQYF
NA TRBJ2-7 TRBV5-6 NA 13 TGTGCCAGCAGCTTGACAGGAACCTACGAGCAGTACTTC CASSLTGTYEQYF
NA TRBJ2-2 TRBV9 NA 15 TGTGCCAGCAGCGGGAGAAGGGCGAACACCGGGGAGCTGTTTTTT CASSGRRANTGELFF
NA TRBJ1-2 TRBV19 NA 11 TGTGCCAGTAGTGAGTTCTATGGCTACACCTTC CASSEFYGYTF
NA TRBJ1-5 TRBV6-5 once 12 TGTGCAACCGGGACAAAGCATCAGCCCCAGCATTTT CATGTKHQPQHF
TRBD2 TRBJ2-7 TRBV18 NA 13 TGTGCCAGCTCATGGCGGGAGAGCGGCGAGCAGTACTTC CASSWRESGEQYF
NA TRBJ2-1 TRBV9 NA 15 TGTGCCAGCAGCGTAGCGGGAAGGGCGGTGAATGAGCAGTTCTTC CASSVAGRAVNEQFF
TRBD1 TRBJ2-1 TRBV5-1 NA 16 TGCGCCAGCAGTTGGGGTTTGGGTCAGGGGGACAATGAGCAGTTCTTC CASSWGLGQGDNEQFF
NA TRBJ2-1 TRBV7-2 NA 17 TGTGCCAGCAGCGCCAACCTCCGGTCTACCTCCAGGGATGAGCAGTTCTTC CASSANLRSTSRDEQFF
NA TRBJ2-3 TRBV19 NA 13 TGTGCCAGTAGTATAGATCTAGGGCAGGTACGGTATTTT CASSIDLGQVRYF
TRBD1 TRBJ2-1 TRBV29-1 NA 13 TGCAGCGTTGCCGGGACAGGGGTGTGGGAGCAGTTCTTC CSVAGTGVWEQFF
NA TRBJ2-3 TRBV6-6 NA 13 TGTGCCAGCAGTTACGTATTTCGGGATACGCAGTATTTT CASSYVFRDTQYF
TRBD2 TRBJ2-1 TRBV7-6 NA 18 TGTGCCAGCAGCTTAGCGCGTCTAGCGGGAGTACTAGGAAATGAGCAGTTCTTC CASSLARLAGVLGNEQFF
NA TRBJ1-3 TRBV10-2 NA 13 TGCGCCAGCAGTGAGTCGGGCCTCTACACCATATATTTT CASSESGLYTIYF
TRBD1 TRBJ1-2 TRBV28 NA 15 TGTGCCAGCAGTTCACCGGGACAGGGTTTCTATGGCTACACCTTC CASSSPGQGFYGYTF
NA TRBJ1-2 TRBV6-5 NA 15 TGTGCCAGCAGTTACGGCCAGGGTACCAACTATGGCTACACCTTC CASSYGQGTNYGYTF
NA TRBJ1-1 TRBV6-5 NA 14 TGTGCCAGCAGTTACAGGGGGATGAACACTGAAGCTTTCTTT CASSYRGMNTEAFF
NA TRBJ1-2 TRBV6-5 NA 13 TGTGCCAGCACCCTCGGTGCCCTCGCGGGCTACACCTTC CASTLGALAGYTF
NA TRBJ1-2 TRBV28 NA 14 TGTGCCAGCAGTCTGATGCAGGGGAACTATGGCTACACCTTC CASSLMQGNYGYTF